This TCR beta chain was observed in a study of blood T cell repertoires in COVID-19. Here immunoSEQ multiplex PCR was the method, and the copy in TCRdb shows in-frame clones only, minus some. The table includes roughly 100,000 clones, around 81% detected once. The trim removed 6 bases at V and 4 bases at J, leaving 3 bases unmatched. CDR3 size: 13 residues. CDR1 and CDR2 (germline): MDHEN, SYDVKM. This clone was counted many times. Other nucleotide sequences in the sample specify the same CDR3. This chain links TRBV28 with TRBJ1-2; 9 bases are shared with TRBD1. The receptor's source is an elderly man with acute or convalescent COVID-19. Sequencing was done on a sample of peripheral blood. The CDR3 DNA follows: TGTGCCAGCAGGGACAGGGGAGGCTATGGCTACACCTTC. This gives the protein CASRDRGGYGYTF.